This T cell receptor beta chain was captured by sequencing in a study of blood T cell repertoires in COVID-19. The CDR3 runs to 19 residues. The V and J ends lost 2 bases and 2 bases, in that order; junction bases with no gene match: 13. Germline V gene data show CDR1 as SGHTA and CDR2 as FQGNSA. In the source study's methods: Counts of nucleated cells, estimated from reference gene primer amplification, were obtained. Clones were sequenced by immunoSEQ multiplex PCR, and TCRdb holds only the in-frame ones, with some missing. V, J and clone size are those of that table, while D and trimming were read from the DNA. The sample lists over 130,000 clones, about 87% occurring once. The study assigned cohorts using participant-reported clinical history.

The chain uses TRBV7-2 and TRBJ2-3, with TRBD2 matching 10 bases. The material sequenced was PBMCs or T cells enriched from blood (not recorded which). The sequence was collected from a man aged 50-59 years in a cohort exposed to, infected with or recovered from COVID-19 (not recorded which). CDR3 protein: CASSLLRRLAGAITDTQYF. Written as DNA, the CDR3 is TGTGCCAGCAGCTTACTACGTCGGCTAGCGGGGGCAATCACAGATACGCAGTATTTT.